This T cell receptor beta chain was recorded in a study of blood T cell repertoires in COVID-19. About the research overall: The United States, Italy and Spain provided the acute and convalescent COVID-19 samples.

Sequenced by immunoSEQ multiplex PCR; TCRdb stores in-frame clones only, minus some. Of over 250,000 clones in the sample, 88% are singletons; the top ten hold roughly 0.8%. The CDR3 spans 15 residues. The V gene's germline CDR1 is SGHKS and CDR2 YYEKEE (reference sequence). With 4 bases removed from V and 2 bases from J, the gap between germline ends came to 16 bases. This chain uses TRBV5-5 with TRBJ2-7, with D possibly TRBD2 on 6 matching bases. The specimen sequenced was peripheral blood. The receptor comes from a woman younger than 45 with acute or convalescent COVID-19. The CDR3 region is CASSGTAGPAYEQYF. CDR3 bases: TGTGCCAGCAGCGGGACGGCGGGACCGGCCTACGAGCAGTACTTC.